This paragraph reports one TCR beta chain. As yet, its antigen is unknown. CDR1 is MDHEN, CDR2 SYDVKM, per germline. V lost 5 bases to trimming and J lost 7 bases; unmatched junction nucleotides: 17. The CDR3 runs to 18 residues. The repertoire was sequenced with immunoSEQ multiplex PCR; TCRdb's copy has only in-frame clones and lacks some. Found here are about 130,000 clones, approximately 91% of them singletons; the top ten hold 0.19%. The sample is drawn from a study of graft-versus-host responses after intestinal transplantation. Study at large: Recipients got multivisceral, liver-intestinal, or isolated intestinal transplants. Tacrolimus plus steroids were given to all recipients for approximately three years, preceded by anti-thymocyte globulin induction.

The study, taken as a whole, reports: In recipient marrow, GvH clones were found, and some appeared first in ileum or blood. Early post-transplant HvG declines tracked with peak circulating GvH clone levels.

The sequence derives from a human donor who received an intestinal transplant. Here the sequenced sample was unstimulated CD4+ T cells sorted from spleen or lymph node cells, taken before intestinal transplant. The rearrangement joins TRBV28 to TRBJ1-5, with 10 bases matching TRBD1. CDR3 in DNA: TGTGCCAGCAGTCTCAGAAAGGGGACGACAGGGGGCCGCCAGCCCCAGCATTTT. The encoded protein is CASSLRKGTTGGRQPQHF.